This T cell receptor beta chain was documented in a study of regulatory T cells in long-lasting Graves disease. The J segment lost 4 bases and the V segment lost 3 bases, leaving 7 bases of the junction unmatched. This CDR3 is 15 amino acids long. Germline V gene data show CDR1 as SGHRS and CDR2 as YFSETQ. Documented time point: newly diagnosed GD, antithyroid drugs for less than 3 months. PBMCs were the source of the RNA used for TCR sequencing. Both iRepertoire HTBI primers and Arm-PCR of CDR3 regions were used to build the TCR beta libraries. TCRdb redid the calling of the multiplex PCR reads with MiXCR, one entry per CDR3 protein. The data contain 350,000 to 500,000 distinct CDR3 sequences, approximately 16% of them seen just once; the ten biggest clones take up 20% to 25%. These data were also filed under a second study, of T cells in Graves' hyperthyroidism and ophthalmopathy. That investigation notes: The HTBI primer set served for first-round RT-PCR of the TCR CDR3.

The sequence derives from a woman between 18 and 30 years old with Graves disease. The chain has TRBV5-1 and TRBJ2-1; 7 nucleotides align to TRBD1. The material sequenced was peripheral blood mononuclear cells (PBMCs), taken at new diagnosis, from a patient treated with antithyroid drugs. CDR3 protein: CASSSTGTEYNEQFF. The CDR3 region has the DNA TGCGCCAGCAGCTCCACCGGGACAGAGTACAATGAGCAGTTCTTC.